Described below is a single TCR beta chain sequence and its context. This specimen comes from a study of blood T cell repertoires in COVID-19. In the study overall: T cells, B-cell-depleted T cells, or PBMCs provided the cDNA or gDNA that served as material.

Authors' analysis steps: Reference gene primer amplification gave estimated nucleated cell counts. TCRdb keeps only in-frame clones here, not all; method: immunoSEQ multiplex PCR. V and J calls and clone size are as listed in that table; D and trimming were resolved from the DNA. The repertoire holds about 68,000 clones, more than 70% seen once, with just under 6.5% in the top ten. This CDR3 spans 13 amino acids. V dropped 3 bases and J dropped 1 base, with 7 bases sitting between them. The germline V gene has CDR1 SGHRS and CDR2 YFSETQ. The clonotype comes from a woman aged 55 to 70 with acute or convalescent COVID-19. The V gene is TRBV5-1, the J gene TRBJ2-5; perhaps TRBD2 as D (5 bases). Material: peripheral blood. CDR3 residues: CASSSRGQETQYF. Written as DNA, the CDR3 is TGCGCCAGCAGCTCCCGGGGCCAAGAGACCCAGTACTTC.